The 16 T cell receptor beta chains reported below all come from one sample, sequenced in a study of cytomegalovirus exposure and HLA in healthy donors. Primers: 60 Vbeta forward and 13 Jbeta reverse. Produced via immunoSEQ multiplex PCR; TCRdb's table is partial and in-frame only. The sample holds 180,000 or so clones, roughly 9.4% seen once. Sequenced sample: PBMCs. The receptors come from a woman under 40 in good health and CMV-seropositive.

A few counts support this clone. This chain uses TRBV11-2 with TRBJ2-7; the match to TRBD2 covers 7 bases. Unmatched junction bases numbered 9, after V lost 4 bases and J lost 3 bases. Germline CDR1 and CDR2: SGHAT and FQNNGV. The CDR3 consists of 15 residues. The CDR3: CASSSMGRDYYEQYF. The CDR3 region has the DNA TGTGCCAGCAGCTCCATGGGACGGGACTACTACGAGCAGTACTTC.

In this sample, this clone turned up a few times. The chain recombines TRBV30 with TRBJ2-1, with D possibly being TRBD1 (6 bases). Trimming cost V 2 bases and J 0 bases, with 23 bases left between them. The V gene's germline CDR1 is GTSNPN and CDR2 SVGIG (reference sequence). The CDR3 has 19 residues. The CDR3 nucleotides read TGTGCCTGGAGTACCGCCGGGCGGTGGGGGACAAGCTCCTACAATGAGCAGTTCTTC. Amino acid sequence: CAWSTAGRWGTSSYNEQFF.

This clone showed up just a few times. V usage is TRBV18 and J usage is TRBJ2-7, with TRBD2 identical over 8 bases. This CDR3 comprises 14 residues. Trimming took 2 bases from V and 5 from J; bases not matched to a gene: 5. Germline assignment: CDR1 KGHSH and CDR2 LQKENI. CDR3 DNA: TGTGCCAGCTCACCAACGGGAGGGCTCCACGAGCAGTACTTC. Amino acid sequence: CASSPTGGLHEQYF.

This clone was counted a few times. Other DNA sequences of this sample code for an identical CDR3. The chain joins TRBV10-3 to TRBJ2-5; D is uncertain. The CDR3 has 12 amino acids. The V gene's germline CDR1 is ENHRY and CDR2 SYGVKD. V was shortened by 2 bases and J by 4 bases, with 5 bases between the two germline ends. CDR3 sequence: CAISETTETQYF. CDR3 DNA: TGTGCCATCAGTGAGACAACAGAGACCCAGTACTTC.

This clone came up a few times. The CDR3 DNA reads as TGTGCCAGCAGCCGACAGGGTATGGCTGCTGAAGCTTTCTTT. Its translation: CASSRQGMAAEAFF. This chain joins TRBV11-3 and TRBJ1-1; 7 nucleotides match TRBD1. V was clipped by 5 bases and J by 6 bases; unmatched bases: 9. This CDR3 region has 14 residues. Germline lookup yields CDR1 SGHNT and CDR2 YENEEA.

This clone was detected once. CDR3 sequence: CASDRTTNSYNEQFF. CDR3 coding DNA: TGTGCCAGCGACCGGACTACCAACTCCTACAATGAGCAGTTCTTC. The V call is TRBV21-1, the J call TRBJ2-1; the table's TRBD2 call for D was not verified on the DNA. TRBV21-1 has pseudogene status. CDR3 length equals 15 residues.

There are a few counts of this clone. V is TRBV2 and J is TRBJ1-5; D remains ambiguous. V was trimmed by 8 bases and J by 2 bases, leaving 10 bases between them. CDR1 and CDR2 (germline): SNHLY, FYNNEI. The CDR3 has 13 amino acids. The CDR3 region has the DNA TGTGCCAGCGCTCGAGAGGGCAATCAGCCCCAGCATTTT. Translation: CASAREGNQPQHF. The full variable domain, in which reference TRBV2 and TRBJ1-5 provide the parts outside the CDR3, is EPEVTQTPSHQVTQMGQEVILRCVPISNHLYFYWYRQILGQKVEFLVSFYNNEISEKSEIFDDQFSVERPDGSNFTLKIRSTKLEDSAMYFCASAREGNQPQHFGDGTRLSIL.

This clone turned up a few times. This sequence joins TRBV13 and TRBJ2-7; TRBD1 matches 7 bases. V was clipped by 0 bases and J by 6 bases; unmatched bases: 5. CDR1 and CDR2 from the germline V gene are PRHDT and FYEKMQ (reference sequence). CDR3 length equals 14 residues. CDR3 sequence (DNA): TGTGCCAGCAGCTTAGGCAGGGGACAGCTCGAGCAGTACTTC. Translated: CASSLGRGQLEQYF.

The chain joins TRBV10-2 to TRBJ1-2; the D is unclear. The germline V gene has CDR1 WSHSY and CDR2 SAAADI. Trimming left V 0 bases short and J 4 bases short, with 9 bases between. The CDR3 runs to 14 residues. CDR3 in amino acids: CASSESRQVYGYTF. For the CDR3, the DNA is TGCGCCAGCAGTGAGTCTAGGCAGGTCTATGGCTACACCTTC.

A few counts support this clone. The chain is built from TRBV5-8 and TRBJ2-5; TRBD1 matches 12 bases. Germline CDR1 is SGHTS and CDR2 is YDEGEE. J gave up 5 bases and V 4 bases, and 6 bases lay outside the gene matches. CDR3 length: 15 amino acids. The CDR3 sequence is CASSIGTGGLETQYF. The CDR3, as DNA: TGTGCCAGCAGCATCGGGACAGGGGGCCTGGAGACCCAGTACTTC.

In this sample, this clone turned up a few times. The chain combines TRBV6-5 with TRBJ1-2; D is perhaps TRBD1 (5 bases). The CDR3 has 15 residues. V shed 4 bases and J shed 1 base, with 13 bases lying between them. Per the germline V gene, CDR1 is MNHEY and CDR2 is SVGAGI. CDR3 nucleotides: TGTGCCAGCAGTTTGAGCGGGGACCTTAACTATGGCTACACCTTC. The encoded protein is CASSLSGDLNYGYTF.

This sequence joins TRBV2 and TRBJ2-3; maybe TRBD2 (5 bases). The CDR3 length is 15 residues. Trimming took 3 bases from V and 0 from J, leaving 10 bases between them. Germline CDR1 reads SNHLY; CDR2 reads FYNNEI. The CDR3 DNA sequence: TGTGCCAGCAGTGAGACCGGGATAAGCACAGATACGCAGTATTTT. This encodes CASSETGISTDTQYF.

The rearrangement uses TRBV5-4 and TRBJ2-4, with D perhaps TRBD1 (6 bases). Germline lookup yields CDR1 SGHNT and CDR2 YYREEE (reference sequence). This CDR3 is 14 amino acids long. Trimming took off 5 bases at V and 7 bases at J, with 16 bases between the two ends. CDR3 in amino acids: CASSWSIGQNIQYF. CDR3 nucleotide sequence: TGTGCCAGCAGTTGGAGTATTGGACAGAACATTCAGTACTTC.

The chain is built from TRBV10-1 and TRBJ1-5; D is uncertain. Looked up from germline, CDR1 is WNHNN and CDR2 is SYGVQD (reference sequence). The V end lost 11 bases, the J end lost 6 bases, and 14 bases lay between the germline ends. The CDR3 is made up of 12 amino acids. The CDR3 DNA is TGCGCCTGTCCCCGTTGCAGTCAGCCCCAGCATTTT. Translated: CACPRCSQPQHF.

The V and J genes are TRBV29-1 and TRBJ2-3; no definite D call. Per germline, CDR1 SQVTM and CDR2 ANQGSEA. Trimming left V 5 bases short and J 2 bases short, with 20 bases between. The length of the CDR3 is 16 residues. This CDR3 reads CSVPPSAETVTDTQYF. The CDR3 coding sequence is TGCAGCGTTCCCCCCAGCGCGGAGACGGTCACAGATACGCAGTATTTT.

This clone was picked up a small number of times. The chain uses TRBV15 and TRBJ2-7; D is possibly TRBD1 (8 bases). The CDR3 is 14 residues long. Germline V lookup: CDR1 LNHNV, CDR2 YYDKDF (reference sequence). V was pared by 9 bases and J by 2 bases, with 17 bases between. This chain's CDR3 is CATGGRTGPYEQYF. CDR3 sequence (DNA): TGTGCCACGGGGGGGAGGACAGGGCCCTACGAGCAGTACTTC.